This paragraph reports one TCR beta chain. Some clones are missing from TCRdb's copy, which holds only in-frame ones; the method was immunoSEQ multiplex PCR. The table includes roughly 2.1 million clones, 85% to 95% detected once. CDR1 LNHNV and CDR2 YYDKDF come from the germline V gene (reference sequence). V was pared by 2 bases and J by 6 bases, with 11 bases between. The CDR3 has 13 residues. This sample was taken from a study of shared clonotypes between healthy human individuals. Naive CD8 cells lacked CD45RO, underwent positive selection for CCR7 and left out terminally differentiated effector memory CD45RA+ cells.

Sequenced input: naive CD8+ T cells from PBMCs. The sequence was obtained from a young man in good health. Some clones in this sample may be carry-over from other donors' samples. This rearrangement joins TRBV15 to TRBJ2-7; D uncertain. CDR3 nucleotide sequence: TGTGCCACCAGCAGAACGGCCTCGGCCGAGCAGTACTTC. Its translation: CATSRTASAEQYF. Full variable domain (outside the CDR3, taken from reference TRBV15 and TRBJ2-7): DAMVIQNPRYQVTQFGKPVTLSCSQTLNHNVMYWYQQKSSQAPKLLFHYYDKDFNNEADTPDNFQSRRPNTSFCFLDIRSPGLGDTAMYLCATSRTASAEQYFGPGTRLTVT.